The 2 T cell receptor beta chains below come from one sample, sequenced in a study of blood T cell repertoires in COVID-19. The data were produced by immunoSEQ multiplex PCR, yet TCRdb's version contains in-frame clones alone and is incomplete. This repertoire shows about 230,000 clones, about 90% found once; its top ten account for over 9.5%. Sequenced material: peripheral blood. The source of these receptors is a woman aged 18-29 years who had recovered from COVID-19.

V gene TRBV7-9 combines with J gene TRBJ2-7; D unclear. The V gene lost 1 base and the J gene lost 6 bases, with 4 bases spanning the gap. CDR3 length equals 11 residues. Germline V CDR1 and CDR2: SEHNR, FQNEAQ (reference sequence). CDR3 region: CASSLDLEQYF. CDR3 coding DNA: TGTGCCAGCAGCTTAGATCTCGAGCAGTACTTC.

The gene calls are TRBV5-1 and TRBJ1-1; D gene unclear. Germline V gene data show CDR1 as SGHRS and CDR2 as YFSETQ. Trimming pared 8 bases from V and 6 bases from J, leaving 11 bases between. CDR3 length equals 11 residues. The CDR3 DNA reads TGCGCCAGTATCGTGGTAGCTGAAGCTTTCTTT. It translates to CASIVVAEAFF.